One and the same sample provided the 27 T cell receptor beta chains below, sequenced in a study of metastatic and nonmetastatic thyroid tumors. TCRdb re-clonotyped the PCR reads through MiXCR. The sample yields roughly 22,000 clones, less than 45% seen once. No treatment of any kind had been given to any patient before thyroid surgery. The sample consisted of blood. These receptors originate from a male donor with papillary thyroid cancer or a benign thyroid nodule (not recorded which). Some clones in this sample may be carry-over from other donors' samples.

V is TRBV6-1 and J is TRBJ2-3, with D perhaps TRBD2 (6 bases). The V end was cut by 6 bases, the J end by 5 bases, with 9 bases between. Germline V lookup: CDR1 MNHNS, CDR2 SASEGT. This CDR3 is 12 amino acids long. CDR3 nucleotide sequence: TGTGCCAGCAGGGCCGGGGGAGATACGCAGTATTTT. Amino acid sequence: CASRAGGDTQYF.

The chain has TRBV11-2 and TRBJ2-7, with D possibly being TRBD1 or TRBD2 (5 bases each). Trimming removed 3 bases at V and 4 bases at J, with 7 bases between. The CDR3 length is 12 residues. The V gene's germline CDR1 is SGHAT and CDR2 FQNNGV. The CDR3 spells CASSFEGYEQYF. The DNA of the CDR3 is TGTGCCAGCAGCTTCGAGGGGTACGAGCAGTACTTC.

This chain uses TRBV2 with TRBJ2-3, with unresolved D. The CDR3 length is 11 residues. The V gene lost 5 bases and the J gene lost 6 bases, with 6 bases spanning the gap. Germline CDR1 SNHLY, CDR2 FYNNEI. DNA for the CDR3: TGTGCCAGCAGTCAAGGGGATACGCAGTATTTT. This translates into CASSQGDTQYF.

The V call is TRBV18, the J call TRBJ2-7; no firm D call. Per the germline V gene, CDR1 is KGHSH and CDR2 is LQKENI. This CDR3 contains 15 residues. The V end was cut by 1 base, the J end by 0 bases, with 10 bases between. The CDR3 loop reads CASSPQGRDSYEQYF. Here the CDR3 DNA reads TGTGCCAGCTCACCACAGGGTAGGGACTCCTACGAGCAGTACTTC.

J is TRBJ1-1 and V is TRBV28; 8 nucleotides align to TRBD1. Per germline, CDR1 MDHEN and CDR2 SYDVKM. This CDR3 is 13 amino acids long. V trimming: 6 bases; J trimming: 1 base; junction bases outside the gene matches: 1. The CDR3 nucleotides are TGTGCCAGCAGAGGACAGGGGAACACTGAAGCTTTCTTT. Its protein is CASRGQGNTEAFF.

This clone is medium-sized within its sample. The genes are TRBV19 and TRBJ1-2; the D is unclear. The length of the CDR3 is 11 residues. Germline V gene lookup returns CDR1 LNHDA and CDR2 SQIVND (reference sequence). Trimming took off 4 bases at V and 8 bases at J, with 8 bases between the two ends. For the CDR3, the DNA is TGTGCCAGTAGTAGATTGGGAGGCTACACCTTC. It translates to CASSRLGGYTF.

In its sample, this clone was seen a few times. The CDR3 DNA is TGTGCCAGCAGTCAGTACCGGGGCAATGAGCAGTTCTTC. This codes for CASSQYRGNEQFF. This chain joins TRBV6-1 and TRBJ2-1; tentative D call: TRBD2 (5 bases). This CDR3 region has 13 residues. Germline CDR1 is MNHNS and CDR2 is SASEGT. Between the trimmed V and J ends, which lost 5 bases and 6 bases, there was a span of 11 bases.

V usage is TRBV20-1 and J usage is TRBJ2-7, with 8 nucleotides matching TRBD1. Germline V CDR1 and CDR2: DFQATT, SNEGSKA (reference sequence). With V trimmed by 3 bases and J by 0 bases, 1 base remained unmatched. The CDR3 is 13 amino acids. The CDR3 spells CSARGQDSYEQYF. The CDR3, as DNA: TGCAGTGCTAGGGGACAGGACTCCTACGAGCAGTACTTC.

The CDR3 nucleotides are TGCAGCGTTGCCCCGAGAACTGGAAACACCATATATTTT. As protein: CSVAPRTGNTIYF. The rearrangement joins TRBV29-1 to TRBJ1-3; D remains unclear. CDR1 is SQVTM, CDR2 ANQGSEA, per germline. Trimming shortened V by 4 bases and J by 2 bases, and 9 bases separated the two germline ends. This CDR3 region has 13 residues.

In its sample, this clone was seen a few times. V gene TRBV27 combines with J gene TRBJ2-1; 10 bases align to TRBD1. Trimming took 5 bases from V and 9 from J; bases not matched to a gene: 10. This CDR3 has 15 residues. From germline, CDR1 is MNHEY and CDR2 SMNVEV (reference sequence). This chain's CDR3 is CASSVRDRGVTEQFF. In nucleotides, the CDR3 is TGTGCCAGCAGTGTCCGGGACAGGGGCGTTACTGAGCAGTTCTTC.

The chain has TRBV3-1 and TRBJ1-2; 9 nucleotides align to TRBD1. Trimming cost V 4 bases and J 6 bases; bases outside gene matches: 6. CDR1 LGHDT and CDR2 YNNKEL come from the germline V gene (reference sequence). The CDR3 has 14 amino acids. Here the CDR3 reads CASSLTGGPDGYTF. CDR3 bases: TGTGCCAGCAGCCTAACAGGGGGCCCAGATGGCTACACCTTC.

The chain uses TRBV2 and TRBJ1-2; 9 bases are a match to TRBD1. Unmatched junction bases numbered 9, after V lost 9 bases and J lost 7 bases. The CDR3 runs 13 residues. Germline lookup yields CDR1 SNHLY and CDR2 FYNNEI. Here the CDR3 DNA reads TGTGCCAGTCAGGGGGACAGGGCTACTGGCTACACCTTC. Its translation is CASQGDRATGYTF.

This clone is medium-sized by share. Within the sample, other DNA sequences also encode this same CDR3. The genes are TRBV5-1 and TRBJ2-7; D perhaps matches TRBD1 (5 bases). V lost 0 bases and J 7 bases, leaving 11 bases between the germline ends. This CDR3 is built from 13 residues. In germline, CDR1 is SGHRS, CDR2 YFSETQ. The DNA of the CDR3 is TGCGCCAGCAGCTTGGGTATCAGGGCAGAGCAGTACTTC. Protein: CASSLGIRAEQYF.

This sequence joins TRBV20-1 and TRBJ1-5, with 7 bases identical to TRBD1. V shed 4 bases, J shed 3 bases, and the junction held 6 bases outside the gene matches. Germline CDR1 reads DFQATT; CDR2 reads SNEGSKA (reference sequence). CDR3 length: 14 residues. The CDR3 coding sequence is TGCAGTGCTAAGGCCGGGACAGACAATCAGCCCCAGCATTTT. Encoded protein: CSAKAGTDNQPQHF.

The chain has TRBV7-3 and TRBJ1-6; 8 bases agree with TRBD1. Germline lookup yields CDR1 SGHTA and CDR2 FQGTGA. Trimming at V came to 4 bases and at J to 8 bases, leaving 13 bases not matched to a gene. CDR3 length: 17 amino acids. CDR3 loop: CASSSLNRTGFYSPLHF. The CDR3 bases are TGTGCCAGCAGCTCCTTAAACCGGACAGGGTTTTATTCACCCCTCCACTTT.

Here the CDR3 reads CASSPRTGLNSPLHF. The CDR3 nucleotides are TGTGCCAGCAGTCCTCGGACAGGGCTTAATTCACCCCTCCACTTT. The chain joins TRBV28 to TRBJ1-6; 8 nucleotides match TRBD1. CDR1 and CDR2 from the germline V gene are MDHEN and SYDVKM. V shed 5 bases, J shed 6 bases, and the junction held 6 bases outside the gene matches. The CDR3 runs to 15 residues.

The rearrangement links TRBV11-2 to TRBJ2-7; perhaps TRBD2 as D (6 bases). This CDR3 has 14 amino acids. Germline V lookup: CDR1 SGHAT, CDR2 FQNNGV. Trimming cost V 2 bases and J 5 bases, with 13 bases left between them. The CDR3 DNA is TGTGCCAGCAGCTTACGACTAGATCGCGACGAGCAGTACTTC. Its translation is CASSLRLDRDEQYF.

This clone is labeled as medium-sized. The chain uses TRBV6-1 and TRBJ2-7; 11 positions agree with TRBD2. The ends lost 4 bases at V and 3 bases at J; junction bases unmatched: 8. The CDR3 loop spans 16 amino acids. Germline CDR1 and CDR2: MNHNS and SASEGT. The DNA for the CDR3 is TGTGCCAGCAGTGGGGGACTAGCGGAGGTCGTCTACGAGCAGTACTTC. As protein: CASSGGLAEVVYEQYF.

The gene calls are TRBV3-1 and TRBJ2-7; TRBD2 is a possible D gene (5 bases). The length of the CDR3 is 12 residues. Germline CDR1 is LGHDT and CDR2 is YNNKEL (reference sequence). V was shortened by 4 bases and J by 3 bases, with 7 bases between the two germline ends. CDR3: CASSLRGYEQYF. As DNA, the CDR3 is TGTGCCAGCAGCCTTCGGGGCTACGAGCAGTACTTC.

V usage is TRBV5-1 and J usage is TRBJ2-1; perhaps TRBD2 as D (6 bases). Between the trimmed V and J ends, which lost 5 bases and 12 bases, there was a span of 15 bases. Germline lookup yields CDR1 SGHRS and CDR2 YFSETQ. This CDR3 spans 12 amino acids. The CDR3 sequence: CASRGDSPLQFF. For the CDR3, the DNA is TGCGCCAGCAGGGGGGACTCCCCCTTGCAGTTCTTC.

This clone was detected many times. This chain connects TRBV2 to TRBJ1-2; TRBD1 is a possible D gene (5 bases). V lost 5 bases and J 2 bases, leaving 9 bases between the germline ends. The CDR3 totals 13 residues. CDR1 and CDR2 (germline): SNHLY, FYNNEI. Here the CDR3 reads CASSNAGNYGYTF. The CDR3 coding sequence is TGTGCCAGCAGTAATGCAGGGAACTATGGCTACACCTTC.

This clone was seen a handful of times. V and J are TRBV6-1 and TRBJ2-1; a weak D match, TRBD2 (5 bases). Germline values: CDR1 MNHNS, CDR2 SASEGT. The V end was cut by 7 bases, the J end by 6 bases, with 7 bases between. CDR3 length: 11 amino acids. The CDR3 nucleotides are TGTGCCAGCATGGCGGGCAATGAGCAGTTCTTC. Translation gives CASMAGNEQFF.

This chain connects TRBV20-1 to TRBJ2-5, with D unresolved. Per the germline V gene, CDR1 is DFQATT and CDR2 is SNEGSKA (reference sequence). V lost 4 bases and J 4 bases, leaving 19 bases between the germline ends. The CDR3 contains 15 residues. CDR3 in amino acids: CSATTRTGLGETQYF. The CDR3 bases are TGCAGTGCTACCACACGGACGGGCTTGGGAGAGACCCAGTACTTC.

The DNA for the CDR3 is TGCAGTGCTAGAGACAGCTATGAGCAGTTCTTC. This translates into CSARDSYEQFF. V gene TRBV20-1 combines with J gene TRBJ2-1; D unresolved. The V gene's germline CDR1 is DFQATT and CDR2 SNEGSKA (reference sequence). The germline V and J ends were trimmed by 0 bases and 8 bases, with 5 bases remaining between them. The CDR3 has 11 amino acids.

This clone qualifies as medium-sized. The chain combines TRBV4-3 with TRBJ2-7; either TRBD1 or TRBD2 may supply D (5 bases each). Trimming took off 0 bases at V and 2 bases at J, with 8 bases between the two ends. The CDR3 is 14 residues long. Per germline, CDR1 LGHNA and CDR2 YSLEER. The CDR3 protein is CASSQDRDAYEQYF. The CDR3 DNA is TGCGCCAGCAGCCAAGACAGGGACGCCTACGAGCAGTACTTC.

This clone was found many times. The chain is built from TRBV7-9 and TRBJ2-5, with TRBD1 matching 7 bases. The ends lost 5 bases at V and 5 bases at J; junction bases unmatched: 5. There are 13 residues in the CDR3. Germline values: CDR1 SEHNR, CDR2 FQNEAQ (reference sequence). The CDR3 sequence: CASSRQGRETQYF. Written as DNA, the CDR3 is TGTGCCAGCAGCCGACAGGGTCGCGAGACCCAGTACTTC.

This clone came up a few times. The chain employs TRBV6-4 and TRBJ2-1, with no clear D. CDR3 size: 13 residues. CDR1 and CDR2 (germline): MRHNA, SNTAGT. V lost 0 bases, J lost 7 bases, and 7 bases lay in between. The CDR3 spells CASSDSDRNEQFF. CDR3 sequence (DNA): TGTGCCAGCAGTGACTCAGATAGGAATGAGCAGTTCTTC.